This TCR beta chain was documented in a study of T cells after posttransplantation cyclophosphamide. Points from the study as a whole: Later blood repertoires were often dominated by clones from the donor CD8+ memory compartment. After PTCy, TRB diversity resembled that of CNI/methotrexate controls.

Using immunoSEQ multiplex PCR, the repertoire was profiled, and TCRdb retains in-frame clones only, with some absent. Among tens of thousands of clones listed, approximately 86% were seen once. A note on this clone: Its antigen is undetermined.

The sequenced sample was PBMCs. The TCR originated in a man aged 30-40 years with a blood cancer, CMV-positive, and with a related stem cell donor.

CDR3 in DNA: TGCGCCAGCAGCGCGCTATTAACTGCAGGGGATGAGCAGTTCTTC. The encoded protein is CASSALLTAGDEQFF. The chain couples TRBV5-1 to TRBJ2-1, with D tentatively TRBD1 (6 bases). This CDR3 has 15 residues. CDR1 SGHRS and CDR2 YFSETQ come from the germline V gene. The V and J ends lost 4 bases and 8 bases respectively, with 19 bases between them.